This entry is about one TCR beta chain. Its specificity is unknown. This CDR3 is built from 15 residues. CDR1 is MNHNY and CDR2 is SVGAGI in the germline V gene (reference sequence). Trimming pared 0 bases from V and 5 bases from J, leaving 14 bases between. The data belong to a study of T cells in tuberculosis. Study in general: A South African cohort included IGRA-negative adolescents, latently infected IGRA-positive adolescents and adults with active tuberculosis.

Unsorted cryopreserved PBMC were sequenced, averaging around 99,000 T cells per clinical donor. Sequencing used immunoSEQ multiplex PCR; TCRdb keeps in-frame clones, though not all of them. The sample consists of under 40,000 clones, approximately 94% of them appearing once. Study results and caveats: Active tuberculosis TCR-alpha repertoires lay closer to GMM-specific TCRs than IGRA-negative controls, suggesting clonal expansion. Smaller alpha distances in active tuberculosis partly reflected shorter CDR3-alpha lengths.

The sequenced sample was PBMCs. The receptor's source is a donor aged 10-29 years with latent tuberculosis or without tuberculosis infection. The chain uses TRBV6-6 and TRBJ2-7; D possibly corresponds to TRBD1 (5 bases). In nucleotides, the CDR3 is TGTGCCAGCAGTTACTCCCTGGGTGGGGCCGACGAGCAGTACTTC. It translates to CASSYSLGGADEQYF.